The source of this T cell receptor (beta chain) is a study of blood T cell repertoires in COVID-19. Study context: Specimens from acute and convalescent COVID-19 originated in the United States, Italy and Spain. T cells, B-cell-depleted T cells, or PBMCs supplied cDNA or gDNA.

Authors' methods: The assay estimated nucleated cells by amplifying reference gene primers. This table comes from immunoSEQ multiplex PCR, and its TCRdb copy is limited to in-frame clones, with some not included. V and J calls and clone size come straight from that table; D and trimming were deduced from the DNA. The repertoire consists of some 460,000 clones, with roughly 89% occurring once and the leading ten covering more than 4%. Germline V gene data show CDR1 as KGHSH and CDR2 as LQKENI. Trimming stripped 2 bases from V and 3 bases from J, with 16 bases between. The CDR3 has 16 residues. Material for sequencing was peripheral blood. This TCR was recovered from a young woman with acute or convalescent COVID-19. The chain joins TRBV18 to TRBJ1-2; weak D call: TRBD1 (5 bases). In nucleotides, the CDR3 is TGTGCCAGCTCACCAGGGGTAGGACAAAGAGACTATGGCTACACCTTC. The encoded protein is CASSPGVGQRDYGYTF.